The text below deals with one T cell receptor beta chain. The naive CD8 subset, CD45RO-negative cells positively selected for CCR7, excluded terminally differentiated effector memory CD45RA+ cells. The data originate from a study of shared clonotypes between healthy human individuals. Profiling relied on immunoSEQ multiplex PCR, and the TCRdb table lists in-frame clones only, not all of them. The profile shows 1.5 million to 2.5 million clones, around 96% of them singletons. The length of the CDR3 is 16 residues. Germline CDR1 is SGHAT and CDR2 is FQNNGV. After removal of 5 bases from V and 1 base from J, the junction contained 11 bases not matched to a gene.

The specimen was naive CD8+ T cells sorted from blood. The V and J genes are TRBV11-2 and TRBJ2-7; 7 bases agree with TRBD1. The origin of this receptor is a man between 18 and 35 years old in good health. This CDR3 is CASSPEGQFISYEQYF. The CDR3 region has the DNA TGTGCCAGCAGCCCCGAGGGACAGTTTATATCCTACGAGCAGTACTTC.